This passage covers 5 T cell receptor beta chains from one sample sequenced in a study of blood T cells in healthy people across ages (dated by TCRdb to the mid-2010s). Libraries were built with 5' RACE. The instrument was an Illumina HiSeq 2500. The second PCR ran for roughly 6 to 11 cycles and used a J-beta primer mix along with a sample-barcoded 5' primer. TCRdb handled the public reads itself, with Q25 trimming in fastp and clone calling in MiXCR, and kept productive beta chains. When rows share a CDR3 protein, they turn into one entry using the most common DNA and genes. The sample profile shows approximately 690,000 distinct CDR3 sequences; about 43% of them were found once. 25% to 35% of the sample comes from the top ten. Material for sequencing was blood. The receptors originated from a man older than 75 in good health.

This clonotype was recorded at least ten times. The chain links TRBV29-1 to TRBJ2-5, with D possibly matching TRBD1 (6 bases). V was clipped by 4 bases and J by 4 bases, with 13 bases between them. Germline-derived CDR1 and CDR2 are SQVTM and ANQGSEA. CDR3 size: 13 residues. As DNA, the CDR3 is TGCAGCGTTGGGGGGCAGGGTGGAGAGACCCAGTACTTC. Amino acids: CSVGGQGGETQYF.

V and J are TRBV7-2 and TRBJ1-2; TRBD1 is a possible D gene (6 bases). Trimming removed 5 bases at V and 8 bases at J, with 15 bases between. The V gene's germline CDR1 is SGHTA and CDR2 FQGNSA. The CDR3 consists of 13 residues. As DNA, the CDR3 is TGTGCCAGCAGCACCCGACAGGAAGCGGGCTACACCTTC. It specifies CASSTRQEAGYTF.

The CDR3 nucleotides are TGTGCCAGCAGCCCCCAAGGGGTAGGGCTCAACTATGGCTACACCTTC. Amino acids: CASSPQGVGLNYGYTF. The chain is built from TRBV7-9 and TRBJ1-2, with a weak D call TRBD1 (5 bases). The CDR3 runs 16 residues. Deletions cut 5 bases from V and 2 bases from J, with 18 bases between. Germline CDR1 reads SEHNR; CDR2 reads FQNEAQ (reference sequence).

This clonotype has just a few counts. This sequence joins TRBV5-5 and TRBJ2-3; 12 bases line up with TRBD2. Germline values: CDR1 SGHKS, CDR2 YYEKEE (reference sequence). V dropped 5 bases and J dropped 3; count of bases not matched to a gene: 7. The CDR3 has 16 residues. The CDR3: CASSLRLAGDTDTQYF. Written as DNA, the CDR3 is TGTGCCAGCAGTCTACGACTAGCGGGGGATACAGATACGCAGTATTTT. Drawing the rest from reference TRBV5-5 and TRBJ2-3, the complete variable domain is DAGVTQSPTHLIKTRGQQVTLRCSPISGHKSVSWYQQVLGQGPQFIFQYYEKEERGRGNFPDRFSARQFPNYSSELNVNALLLGDSALYLCASSLRLAGDTDTQYFGPGTRLTVL.

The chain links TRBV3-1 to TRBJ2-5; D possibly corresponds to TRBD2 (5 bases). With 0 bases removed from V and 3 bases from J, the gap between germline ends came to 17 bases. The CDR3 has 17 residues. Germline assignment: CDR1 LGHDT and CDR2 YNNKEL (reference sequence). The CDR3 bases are TGTGCCAGCAGCCAAGATAGCCTGAGACTACGAGAAGAGACCCAGTACTTC. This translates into CASSQDSLRLREETQYF.